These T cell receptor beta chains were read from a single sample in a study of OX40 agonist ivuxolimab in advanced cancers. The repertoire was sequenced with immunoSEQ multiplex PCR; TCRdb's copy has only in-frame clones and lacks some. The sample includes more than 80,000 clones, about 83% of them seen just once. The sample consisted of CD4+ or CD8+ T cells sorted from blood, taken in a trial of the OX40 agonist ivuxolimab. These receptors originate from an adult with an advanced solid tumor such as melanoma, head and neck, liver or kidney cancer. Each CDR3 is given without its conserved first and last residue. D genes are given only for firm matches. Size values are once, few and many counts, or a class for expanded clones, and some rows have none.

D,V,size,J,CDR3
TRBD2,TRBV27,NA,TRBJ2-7,ASSLPGLAGSSYEQY
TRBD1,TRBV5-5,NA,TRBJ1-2,ASSLGTGAGLNYGYT
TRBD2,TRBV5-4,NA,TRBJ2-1,ASSDSSGSGDEQF
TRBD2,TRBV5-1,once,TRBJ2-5,ASSAGTSGRLPQETQY
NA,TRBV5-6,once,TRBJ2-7,ASSWAGTAWEQY
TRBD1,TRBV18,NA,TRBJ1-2,ASSVTDRVNYGYT
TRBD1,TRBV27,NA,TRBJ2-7,ASRPGGQGLSEQY
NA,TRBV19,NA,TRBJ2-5,ASSMKETQY
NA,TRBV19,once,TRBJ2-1,ASSIPRASEQF
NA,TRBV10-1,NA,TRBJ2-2,ASSEGLSGELF
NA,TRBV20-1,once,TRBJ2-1,SARTNSVQF
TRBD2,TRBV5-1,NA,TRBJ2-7,ASSLSGGPYEQY
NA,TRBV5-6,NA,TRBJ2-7,ASSLGYEQY
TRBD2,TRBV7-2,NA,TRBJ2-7,ASSPPAGTSYEQY
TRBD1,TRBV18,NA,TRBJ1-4,ASSPSGTGGEKLF
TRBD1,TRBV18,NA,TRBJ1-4,ASSPGQGEKLF
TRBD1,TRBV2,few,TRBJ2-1,ASSELVAGGSEQF
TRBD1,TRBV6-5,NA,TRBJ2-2,ASIGTAGELF
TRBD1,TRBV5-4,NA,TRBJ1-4,ASSAGTGVEKLF
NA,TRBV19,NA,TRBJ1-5,ASSSQPNQPQH
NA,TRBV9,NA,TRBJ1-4,ASSVRPNEKLF
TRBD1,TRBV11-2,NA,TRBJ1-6,ASSRRQGMTYNSPLH
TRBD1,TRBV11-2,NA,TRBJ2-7,ASSPRTGNSYEQY
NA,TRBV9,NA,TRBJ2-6,ASSPFWSGANVLT
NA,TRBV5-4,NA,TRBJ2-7,ASSTPRGSYEQY
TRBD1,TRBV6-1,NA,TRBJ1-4,ASRGTGEYEKLF
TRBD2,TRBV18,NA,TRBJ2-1,ASSPYPAGGGEQF
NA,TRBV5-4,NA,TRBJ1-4,ASSTEAGDEKLF
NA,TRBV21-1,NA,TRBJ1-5,ASSMSRDRNSNQPQH
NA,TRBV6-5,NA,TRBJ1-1,ASSYSDGDTEAF
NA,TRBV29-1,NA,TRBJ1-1,SSARGGDTEAF
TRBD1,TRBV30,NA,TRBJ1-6,SADDGTGTHNSPLH
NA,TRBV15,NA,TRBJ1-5,ATSPNGINQPQH
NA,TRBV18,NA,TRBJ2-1,ASSQSVPGRLDNEQF
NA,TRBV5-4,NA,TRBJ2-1,ASSLGLAGSGEQF
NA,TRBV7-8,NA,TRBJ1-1,ASSPRGNTEAF
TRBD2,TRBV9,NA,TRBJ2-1,ASSVAGTSLNEQF
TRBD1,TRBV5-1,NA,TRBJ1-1,ASSREGAQDTEAF
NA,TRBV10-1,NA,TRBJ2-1,ASSDSPMNNEQF
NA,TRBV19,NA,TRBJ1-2,ASSTEDGNYGYT
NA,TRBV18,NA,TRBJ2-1,ASSPDRATNEQF
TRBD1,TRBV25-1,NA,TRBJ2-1,ASKGSGQVYNEQF
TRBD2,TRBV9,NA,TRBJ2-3,ASSYRTGGGDTQY
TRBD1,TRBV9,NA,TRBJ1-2,ASSVVQTGTGGYT
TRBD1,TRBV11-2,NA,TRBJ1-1,ASRLRTGPTEAF
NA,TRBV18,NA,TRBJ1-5,ASSLGAGNQPQH
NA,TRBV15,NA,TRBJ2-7,ATSRARDSEQY
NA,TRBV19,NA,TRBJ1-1,ASSISTWGRTEYTEAF
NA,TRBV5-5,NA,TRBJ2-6,ASSPPIRSGANVLT
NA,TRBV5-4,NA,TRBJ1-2,ASSLGSGANYGYT
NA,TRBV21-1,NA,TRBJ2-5,ASRRARTQY
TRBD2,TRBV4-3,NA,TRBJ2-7,ASSPLASGSYEQY
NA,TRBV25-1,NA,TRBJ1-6,ASSEYAPGNSPLH